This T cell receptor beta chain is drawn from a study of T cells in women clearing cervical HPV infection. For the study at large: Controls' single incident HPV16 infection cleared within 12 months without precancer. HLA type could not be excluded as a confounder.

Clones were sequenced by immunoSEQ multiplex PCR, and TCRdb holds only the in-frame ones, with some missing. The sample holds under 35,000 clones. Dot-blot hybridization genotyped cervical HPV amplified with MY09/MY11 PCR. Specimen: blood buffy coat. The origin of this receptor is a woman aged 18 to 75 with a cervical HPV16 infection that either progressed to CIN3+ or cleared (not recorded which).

CDR3 amino acids: CASSEAKGGSYEQYF. CDR3 DNA, as far as it was read: TGTGCCAGCAGTGAAGCCAAAGGGGGCTCCTACGAG. The rearrangement uses TRBV2 and TRBJ2-7; D may be TRBD1 (6 bases). Coverage ceases 3 residues before the CDR3 finishes, and the germline J gene fills in the end. V was clipped by 0 bases and J by 0 bases, with 9 bases between them. The CDR3 is 15 residues long. Looked up from germline, CDR1 is SNHLY and CDR2 is FYNNEI.